The 26 T cell receptor beta chains listed next were all sequenced from one sample in a study of tumor and adjacent non-tumor tissue in lung cancer. TCRbeta libraries were built with three rounds of nested PCR, modified from ARM-PCR. TCRdb reanalysed the multiplex PCR reads using MiXCR and keeps one entry per CDR3 protein. The sample consists of about 200,000 distinct CDR3 sequences, around 70% of them appearing once. No cell sorting was done before RNA was extracted from the tissue. The specimen sequenced was lung tumor tissue. These receptors were taken from a man between 60 and 75 years old with non-small cell lung cancer.

Comment on this clonotype: One junction end does not reproduce the germline sequence, and a read error may be involved. V is TRBV20-1 and J is TRBJ2-1; 10 positions match TRBD2. This CDR3 is built from 15 residues. Germline lookup yields CDR1 DFQATT and CDR2 SNEGSKA (reference sequence). CDR3 protein: CGAFLAGENLNEHFF. CDR3 DNA sequence: TGCGGTGCTTTCCTAGCGGGGGAGAATTTGAATGAGCATTTCTTC.

Comments on this clonotype: Compared with germline, one end of the junction differs, possibly owing to a read error. V is TRBV6-5 and J is TRBJ1-2; D is possibly TRBD1 (6 bases). The CDR3 totals 14 residues. Germline loops: CDR1 MNHEY, CDR2 SVGAGI. CDR3 sequence (DNA): TGTGCAAGCAGTCCCCTGGACAGCGTGTATGGCTACACCTTC. Encoded protein: CASSPLDSVYGYTF.

The chain carries TRBV5-5 and TRBJ1-4, with TRBD1 as a possible D gene (5 bases). The length of the CDR3 is 16 residues. V lost 5 bases and J lost 0, with 14 bases in between. CDR1 and CDR2 (germline): SGHKS, YYEKEE (reference sequence). The DNA for the CDR3 is TGTGCCAGCAGTCTACGGACAAACCCAACTAATGAAAAACTGTTTTTT. Translating gives CASSLRTNPTNEKLFF.

Note on this clonotype: This may stem from a read error, because a much larger clone lies one nucleotide away. The V call is TRBV20-1, the J call TRBJ2-7; unclear D gene. Germline V gene lookup returns CDR1 DFQATT and CDR2 SNEGSKA (reference sequence). The CDR3 runs to 11 residues. This chain's CDR3 is CNARRNYEQYF. The CDR3 bases are TGCAATGCTCGCCGGAACTACGAGCAGTACTTC.

A note on this clonotype: An end of the junction differs from the germline gene, which may be a read error. This chain uses TRBV5-6 with TRBJ2-4, with 13 nucleotides matching TRBD2. The V gene's germline CDR1 is SGHDT and CDR2 YYEEEE. CDR3 length equals 13 residues. In nucleotides, the CDR3 is TGTACCAGCAGCTGGGGACTAGCGGGAACCCAGTACTTC. As protein: CTSSWGLAGTQYF.

Comment on this clonotype: A much more abundant neighbour one base away suggests this may be a read error. The V call is TRBV6-2 or TRBV6-3, the J call TRBJ1-6; unclear D gene. V was trimmed by 10 bases and J by 0 bases, leaving 16 bases between them. The CDR3 length is 16 residues. The V gene's germline CDR1 is MNHEY and CDR2 SVGEGT. The CDR3 loop is CAITLDLSSYNSPLHF. For the CDR3, the DNA is TGTGCCATCACCCTGGACTTGAGCTCCTATAATTCACCCCTCCACTTT.

This clonotype was seen ten or more times. V and J are TRBV7-8 and TRBJ1-6; 8 positions agree with TRBD1. Germline values: CDR1 SGHVS, CDR2 FQNEAQ. There are 18 residues in the CDR3. Trimming cost V 3 bases and J 7 bases; bases outside gene matches: 14. CDR3: CASSFQLRDRLGNSPLHF. The CDR3 DNA reads TGTGCCAGCAGCTTCCAATTACGGGACAGGTTGGGAAATTCACCCCTCCACTTT.

The V call is TRBV13, the J call TRBJ2-2; no clear D gene. The V gene's germline CDR1 is PRHDT and CDR2 FYEKMQ (reference sequence). Trimming stripped 2 bases from V and 0 bases from J, with 10 bases between. The CDR3 covers 16 residues. CDR3 amino acids: CASSLNRVSNTGELFF. The CDR3 bases are TGTGCCAGCAGCTTAAACCGTGTCTCGAACACCGGGGAGCTGTTTTTT.

V usage is TRBV5-8 and J usage is TRBJ2-1, with 8 bases identical to TRBD2. The junction had 7 bases not matched to a gene; V was cut back by 6 bases and J by 2 bases. Germline CDR1 and CDR2: SGHTS and YDEGEE. The CDR3 has 15 amino acids. CDR3 sequence reads: CASKPTSVAYNEQFF. DNA of the CDR3: TGTGCCAGCAAGCCGACTAGCGTGGCCTACAATGAGCAGTTCTTC.

This clonotype was seen at least ten times. The chain is built from TRBV20-1 and TRBJ2-7; D may be TRBD1 (6 bases). The CDR3 spans 15 residues. The germline V gene encodes CDR1 DFQATT and CDR2 SNEGSKA (reference sequence). V was clipped by 1 base and J by 3 bases, with 16 bases between them. The CDR3 sequence is CSARGIRTDNYEQYF. The CDR3 DNA is TGCAGTGCTAGAGGTATTAGGACAGATAACTACGAGCAGTACTTC.

Of note for this clonotype: The junction differs from germline at one of its ends, possibly a read error. The chain joins TRBV5-1 to TRBJ1-5; a possible D gene is TRBD1 (5 bases). There are 15 residues in the CDR3. Per the germline V gene, CDR1 is SGHRS and CDR2 is YFSETQ. In nucleotides, the CDR3 is TGCACCAGCAGCCGGGGGGAGGCTAACAATCAGCACCAGCATTTT. Translated, it gives CTSSRGEANNQHQHF.

This clonotype was counted once. A much larger clone lies one base from this, so it may be a read error. The J gene is TRBJ1-5, the V gene TRBV6-1; 7 positions match TRBD1. CDR3 length equals 15 residues. CDR1 is MNHNS and CDR2 is SASEGT in the germline V gene. The CDR3 bases are TGTGCCAGCAGTGGTCAGGGGGGTGGCAATCAGCCCCTGCATTTT. Translated: CASSGQGGGNQPLHF.

The V call is TRBV6-2 or TRBV6-3, the J call TRBJ2-3, with TRBD2 as a possible D gene (6 bases). There are 16 residues in the CDR3. The V gene's germline CDR1 is MNHEY and CDR2 SVGEGT. Trimming shortened V by 0 bases and J by 1 base, and 11 bases separated the two germline ends. As DNA, the CDR3 is TGTGCCAGCAGTTACTCCTACGGGGGAGGCACAGATACGCAGTATTTT. It is translated as CASSYSYGGGTDTQYF.

This clonotype has just one count. This sequence may be a read error, since a much larger clone differs from it by one base. The chain is built from TRBV4-2 and TRBJ2-7; TRBD1 or TRBD2 may be the D gene (5 bases each). CDR3 size: 16 residues. Germline V gene lookup returns CDR1 LGHNA and CDR2 YNFKEQ. CDR3 nucleotides: TGTGCCAGGAGCCGGTATCCTACCGGGGCCTCCTACGAGCAGTACTTC. It specifies CARSRYPTGASYEQYF.

A single count supports this clonotype. The junction shows a germline mismatch at one end, possibly a read error. The chain has TRBV12-3 or TRBV12-4 and TRBJ2-1; 7 bases align to TRBD2. The CDR3 contains 14 residues. The CDR3: CASSPGTTNNERFF. DNA of the CDR3: TGTGCCAGCTCACCCGGGACTACAAACAATGAGCGGTTCTTC.

For this clonotype: One junction end disagrees with the germline gene, perhaps due to a read error. The chain employs TRBV5-6 and TRBJ2-2; TRBD2 aligns across 8 bases. Germline lookup yields CDR1 SGHDT and CDR2 YYEEEE. CDR3 length: 17 residues. CDR3 nucleotide sequence: TGTGCCTGCAGCTCCACTACGACTAGCGTGAGAACCGGGGAGCTGTTTTTT. Residues: CACSSTTTSVRTGELFF. Supplemented by reference TRBV5-6 and TRBJ2-2, the full variable domain reads DAGVTQSPTHLIKTRGQQVTLRCSPKSGHDTVSWYQQALGQGPQFIFQYYEEEERQRGNFPDRFSGHQFPNYSSELNVNALLLGDSALYLCACSSTTTSVRTGELFFGEGSRLTVL.

As concerns this clonotype: A read error may be the cause here, since a much bigger clone is one base away. The chain employs TRBV12-3 or TRBV12-4 and TRBJ1-2, with 8 bases that match TRBD1. The CDR3 is 13 residues long. For the CDR3, the DNA is TGTGGCAGCAACCTCTCAGGGGGCTTTGGCTACACCTTC. Encoded protein: CGSNLSGGFGYTF.

The chain couples TRBV6-2 or TRBV6-3 to TRBJ2-3; 7 nucleotides align to TRBD2. The CDR3 totals 15 residues. After removal of 2 bases from V and 7 bases from J, the junction contained 9 bases not matched to a gene. Germline CDR1 reads MNHEY; CDR2 reads SVGEGT. As DNA, the CDR3 is TGTGCCAGCAGTTACCATGCGGGAGAATCGAATACGCAGTATTTT. Its protein product is CASSYHAGESNTQYF.

Comments on this clonotype: One end of the junction is discordant with germline, which a read error may explain. This chain uses TRBV24-1 with TRBJ2-2; the D gene is possibly TRBD1 (6 bases). The germline V gene has CDR1 KGHDR and CDR2 SFDVKD. CDR3 size: 15 residues. CDR3 nucleotide sequence: TGTGCCACCAGTCGGCAGGGGACGATCACCAGGGAGCTGTTTTTT. Translating gives CATSRQGTITRELFF.

This chain links TRBV10-2 with TRBJ1-1, with a possible D match to TRBD1 (6 bases). V dropped 10 bases and J dropped 1 base, with 13 bases sitting between them. The CDR3 spans 13 residues. Germline loops: CDR1 WSHSY, CDR2 SAAADI. The CDR3: CATLDSTNTEAFF. In DNA form, the CDR3 reads TGCGCCACCCTGGACAGTACGAACACTGAAGCTTTCTTT.

With respect to this clonotype: One end of the junction fails to match germline, which may point to a read error. The chain carries TRBV11-3 and TRBJ1-1, with D possibly TRBD1 on 6 matching bases. Germline V gene data show CDR1 as SGHNT and CDR2 as YENEEA. The CDR3 runs to 15 residues. Here the CDR3 DNA reads TGTGCCAACAGCATAAGTCCAGGGGCGGGTACTGAAGCTTTCTTT. It specifies CANSISPGAGTEAFF.

This clonotype occurred a few times. The rearrangement links TRBV10-3 to TRBJ1-4, with D unresolved. Germline assignment: CDR1 ENHRY and CDR2 SYGVKD. V dropped 6 bases and J dropped 8 bases, with 16 bases sitting between them. The CDR3 consists of 14 residues. The CDR3 sequence: CAISAGLVDEKLFF. The CDR3 DNA is TGTGCCATCAGCGCCGGGTTGGTCGACGAAAAACTGTTTTTT.

Worth noting for this clonotype: A much bigger clone sits one base away, suggesting this may be a read error. The conserved closing phenylalanine or tryptophan is absent in this CDR3, likely reflecting a read error. The rearrangement links TRBV20-1 to TRBJ2-7; 9 bases map to TRBD1. This CDR3 region has 15 residues. With V trimmed by 1 base and J by 3 bases, 7 bases remained unmatched. Germline CDR1 and CDR2: DFQATT and SNEGSKA (reference sequence). CDR3 DNA sequence: TGCAGTGCTAGAGCCCCTGGACAGGGGAGCTACGAGCAGTACTCC. Translated: CSARAPGQGSYEQYS.

This clonotype has just a few counts. The chain combines TRBV20-1 with TRBJ2-1; TRBD2 matches 8 bases. Losses at the gene ends were 1 base for V and 6 bases for J; bases not matched to a gene: 5. The CDR3 consists of 14 residues. Per the germline V gene, CDR1 is DFQATT and CDR2 is SNEGSKA (reference sequence). The CDR3: CSARGAGTSNEQFF. The DNA for the CDR3 is TGCAGTGCTAGAGGTGCCGGGACTAGCAATGAGCAGTTCTTC.

Comments on this clonotype: One end of the junction varies from germline; a read error may be responsible. V is TRBV29-1 and J is TRBJ1-1, with D hard to call. The CDR3 totals 12 residues. Germline values: CDR1 SQVTM, CDR2 ANQGSEA. The CDR3 region is CSVVGISPEGFF. The CDR3 DNA follows: TGCAGCGTTGTCGGCATCTCGCCTGAAGGTTTCTTT.

A note on this clonotype: One end of the junction varies from germline; a read error may be responsible. J is TRBJ2-5 and V is TRBV5-4, with TRBD1 matching over 10 bases. From germline, CDR1 is SGHNT and CDR2 YYREEE (reference sequence). The CDR3 totals 16 residues. The CDR3: CANSSKDRGRQETQYF. CDR3 DNA: TGTGCCAACAGCTCAAAGGACAGGGGGAGGCAGGAGACCCAGTACTTC.